The entry below gives a single T cell receptor (beta chain) sequence along with its context. This clone has a handful of counts. The antigen it binds to is not known. No much larger clonotype is one base removed from it; base qualities were not supplied. Donors formed part of the validation cohort, which comprised about 120 subjects and was distinct from the first cohort of some 700 subjects. The data originate from a study of cytomegalovirus exposure and HLA in healthy donors (dated 2017 in TCRdb). Background for the entire study: According to a later analysis, the roughly 130 validation repertoires were produced on the same platform as the approximately 610 repertoires of the first cohort. In addition to the first cohort of 666 subjects, a separate validation cohort of around 110 different subjects was used. The study combined high-throughput TCR immunosequencing, statistical association of individual TCRs with disease status, and machine learning to predict cytomegalovirus infection status. The study was designed to test whether signatures of past pathogen exposure could be identified by cataloging public T cell receptors. The investigation overall reported the following: It was suggested by the authors that the approach could potentially be generalized to other disease states and immunological phenotypes. Across donors, most TCR sequences were observed very rarely, whereas some public TCRs were present in many individuals. In both the original and validation cohorts, the classifier was reported to diagnose cytomegalovirus status with high specificity and sensitivity. The study gave a list of some 150 TCR beta chains associated with cytomegalovirus. A later analysis had no HLA typing for the validation cohort, so co-occurrence there was scored across all 110 or so repertoires. Subsequent analysis determined that TCRs grouped into clusters in the first cohort also showed a tendency toward co-occurrence across the roughly 120 validation repertoires, and approximately 94% of cluster scores exceeded 0. A few of the identified cytomegalovirus-associated TCR beta chains were confirmed in vitro to be specific for cytomegalovirus antigens.

Libraries came from the immunoSEQ multiplex PCR assay. Concerning the study's data processing: To diagnose cytomegalovirus status from the catalog of TCR beta chain sequences, a statistical classification framework was built. The table was pulled from immuneACCESS by TCRdb, which kept in-frame rearrangements only. Such tables lose some clones; where checked, under half of the loss comes from unresolved V genes, and the rest has no known cause. Clone size and V and J calls were adopted from that table, with D and trimming inferred from the DNA. This sample holds 150,000 to 200,000 clones; just under 85% were observed only once. The ten largest account for around 2% of the sample. The CDR3 measures 17 amino acids from cysteine to phenylalanine. The DNA shown is the 51-base CDR3, in frame from base 1. Trimming accounts for 5 bases at V and 1 base at J, while the number of junction bases matched to no gene is 9. CDR1 is given as SGHAT and CDR2 as FQNNGV, both from the germline V gene.

Input material: PBMCs. Recombination linked TRBV11-2 to TRBJ2-7; a stretch of 12 junction bases matches TRBD2. The source is a man aged 30 to 45 in good health and CMV-seropositive. The CDR3 protein is CASSPRTSGIASYEQYF. The DNA sequence reads TGTGCCAGCAGCCCCCGGACTAGCGGGATAGCTTCCTACGAGCAGTACTTC.